The sequence of this T cell receptor beta chain was determined in a study of T cells in Graves' hyperthyroidism and ophthalmopathy. The CDR3 length is 18 residues. In germline, CDR1 is SGHTA, CDR2 FQGTGA. V gave up 1 base and J gave up 6 bases; unmatched junction bases: 15. Template material for amplifying TCR beta CDR3 regions consisted of RNA transcripts. In the first-round RT-PCR of the TCR CDR3, the HTBI primer set was used. TCRdb passed the multiplex PCR reads through MiXCR, listing each CDR3 protein once. The sample includes around 600,000 distinct CDR3 sequences, 14% of them seen just once. This TCR derives from a woman aged 45 to 65 with Graves' ophthalmopathy. Sequenced input: blood. The V call is TRBV7-3, the J call TRBJ2-3; 8 nucleotides match TRBD2. The CDR3 DNA follows: TGTGCCAGCAGCTTAAGGGGCGCGGTAGCGGGACAACGTGATACGCAGTATTTT. Its translation is CASSLRGAVAGQRDTQYF.